The clone carrying this TCR beta chain was recorded at least ten times. Antigen specificity is unknown. The V gene end was trimmed by 6 bases and the J gene end by 5 bases; junction bases not matched to a gene: 11. Germline assignment: CDR1 DFQATT and CDR2 SNEGSKA (reference sequence). The length of the CDR3 is 14 residues. This record comes from a study of early T cells in non-severe SARS-CoV-2 infection. The overall study: Chains were unpaired, as sequencing was done on bulk RNA from unsorted whole blood. Findings and limits, study-wide: CD4 and private specificities were missed by VDJdb matching, which favored anti-spike CD8 responses.

Unique molecular identifiers were affixed to single, distinct cDNA molecules. TCRdb passed the 5' RACE reads through MiXCR, listing each CDR3 protein once. This sample has under 70,000 distinct CDR3 sequences, with around 5.6% found just once. What was sequenced was whole blood. The sequence was obtained from an adult who was a healthcare worker with PCR-confirmed SARS-CoV-2 infection or an uninfected control (not recorded which). The V call is TRBV20-1, the J call TRBJ2-7; 9 bases map to TRBD1. The CDR3 reads CSAIGQGRTHEQYF. CDR3 in DNA: TGCAGTGCGATCGGACAGGGGCGGACCCACGAGCAGTACTTC.